The clone carrying this T cell receptor (beta chain) was counted ten times or more. These data originate in a study of T-cell reconstitution after alpha-beta-depleted transplantation in children. The library targeted TCRbeta and was prepared with unique molecular identifiers. Using its own MiXCR run on the PCR reads, TCRdb lists one record per CDR3 protein. The table has 200,000 to 250,000 distinct CDR3 sequences, 8% to 10% seen once. The germline V and J ends were trimmed by 8 bases and 1 base, with 16 bases remaining between them. In germline, CDR1 is LNHNV, CDR2 YYDKDF (reference sequence). CDR3 length: 15 amino acids.

This clonotype was sampled from a human donor who donated a stem cell graft to a child with acute lymphoblastic leukemia. The starting material was PBMCs from the stem cell graft donor, obtained from the stem cell graft. V and J are TRBV15 and TRBJ2-3, with D perhaps TRBD1 (7 bases). The CDR3 loop reads CATVSQGGRTDTQYF. The DNA for the CDR3 is TGTGCCACCGTAAGCCAGGGGGGCCGCACAGATACGCAGTATTTT.